One and the same sample provided the 2 T cell receptor beta chains below, sequenced in a study of human T cells and chemical hapten exposure. TCRdb called the RACE reads again in MiXCR, with one record for every CDR3 protein. Among 360,000 or so distinct CDR3 sequences listed, 6% to 7% were seen once. Specified time point: patch test 2, 6 weeks after DPC sensitization. Treatment specified: therapeutic diphenylcyclopropenone sensitization with weekly scalp DPC. The input for sequencing was whole blood, taken in connection with sensitization to the hapten diphenylcyclopropenone (DPC). These TCRs come from a young woman with alopecia areata. Some clones in this sample may be carry-over from other donors' samples.

V and J are TRBV28 and TRBJ1-3; D is uncertain. V lost 5 bases to trimming and J lost 0 bases, with 11 bases between them. The CDR3 has 15 amino acids. Germline V gives CDR1 MDHEN, CDR2 SYDVKM. The CDR3 region has the DNA TGTGCCAGCAGTGCCGCAGGAACCTCTGGAAACACCATATATTTT. It encodes CASSAAGTSGNTIYF.

This clonotype was observed at least ten times. This rearrangement joins TRBV28 to TRBJ1-1, with 7 bases fitting TRBD1. There are 14 residues in the CDR3. Germline loops: CDR1 MDHEN, CDR2 SYDVKM. V was clipped by 3 bases and J by 5 bases; unmatched bases: 6. The CDR3, as DNA: TGTGCCAGCAGTTTTGAGGGGGCTCGGACTGAAGCTTTCTTT. Its translation is CASSFEGARTEAFF. Full variable domain (outside the CDR3, taken from reference TRBV28 and TRBJ1-1): DVKVTQSSRYLVKRTGEKVFLECVQDMDHENMFWYRQDPGLGLRLIYFSYDVKMKEKGDIPEGYSVSREKKERFSLILESASTNQTSMYLCASSFEGARTEAFFGQGTRLTVV.